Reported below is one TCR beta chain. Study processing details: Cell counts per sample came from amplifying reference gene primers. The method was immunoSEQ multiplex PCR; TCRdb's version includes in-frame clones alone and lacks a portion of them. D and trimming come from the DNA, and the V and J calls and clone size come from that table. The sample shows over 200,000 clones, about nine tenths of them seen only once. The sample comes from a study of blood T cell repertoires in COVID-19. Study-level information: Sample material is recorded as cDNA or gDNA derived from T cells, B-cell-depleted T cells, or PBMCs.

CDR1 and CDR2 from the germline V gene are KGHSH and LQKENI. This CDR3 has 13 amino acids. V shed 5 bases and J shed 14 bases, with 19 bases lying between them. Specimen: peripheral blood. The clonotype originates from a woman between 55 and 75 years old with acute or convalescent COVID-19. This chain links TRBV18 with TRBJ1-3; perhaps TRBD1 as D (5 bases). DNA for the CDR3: TGTGCCAGCTCAGGACAATACGGGTCATACGTATATTTT. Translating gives CASSGQYGSYVYF.